The 19 T cell receptor beta chains given below trace back to one sample, sequenced in a study of siplizumab effects on memory and regulatory T cells. Measured with immunoSEQ multiplex PCR; TCRdb has only the in-frame clones, and not every one. The sample holds roughly 100,000 clones; around 90% are singletons and the top ten take roughly 1%. Sequencing was carried out using CD4+ T cells sorted from blood. The receptors shown here come from a human donor in good health.

This clone appeared once. The chain is built from TRBV10-3 and TRBJ1-5; 9 nucleotides match TRBD1. This CDR3 is 14 amino acids long. V dropped 6 bases and J dropped 6; count of bases not matched to a gene: 6. The germline CDR1 and CDR2 sequences are ENHRY and SYGVKD. The CDR3 region is CAIRGTGSLQPQHF. CDR3 DNA sequence: TGTGCCATCAGGGGGACAGGGTCCCTTCAGCCCCAGCATTTT.

CDR3 residues: CASSSRTGRETQYF. The CDR3 coding sequence is TGTGCCAGCTCATCCAGGACAGGGCGAGAGACCCAGTACTTC. The V call is TRBV18, the J call TRBJ2-5; TRBD1 agrees at 8 bases. Trimming removed 5 bases from V and 4 bases from J; junction bases left unmatched: 6. The CDR3 sequence is 14 residues long. Looked up from germline, CDR1 is KGHSH and CDR2 is LQKENI.

The chain recombines TRBV5-1 with TRBJ2-3; no definite D call. This CDR3 has 15 amino acids. Trimming took off 0 bases at V and 1 base at J, with 9 bases between the two ends. In germline, CDR1 is SGHRS, CDR2 YFSETQ. The CDR3 protein is CASSLETYRTDTQYF. DNA for the CDR3: TGCGCCAGCAGCTTGGAGACTTATCGCACAGATACGCAGTATTTT.

CDR3 nucleotides: TGTGCCAGCAGCTTCCCAGGTATCACCGGGGAGCTGTTTTTT. This translates into CASSFPGITGELFF. This chain uses TRBV5-6 with TRBJ2-2; D not certain. The length of the CDR3 is 14 residues. The germline V and J ends were trimmed by 2 bases and 4 bases, with 9 bases remaining between them. The germline V gene has CDR1 SGHDT and CDR2 YYEEEE. The variable domain in full, with the rest retrieved from reference TRBV5-6 and TRBJ2-2, is DAGVTQSPTHLIKTRGQQVTLRCSPKSGHDTVSWYQQALGQGPQFIFQYYEEEERQRGNFPDRFSGHQFPNYSSELNVNALLLGDSALYLCASSFPGITGELFFGEGSRLTVL.

In its sample, this clone was seen once. This chain connects TRBV28 to TRBJ2-1; no clear D gene. Germline V gene sequence: CDR1 MDHEN, CDR2 SYDVKM. The length of the CDR3 is 13 residues. The ends were cut back, 7 bases at V and 8 bases at J, with 15 bases in the middle. For the CDR3, the DNA is TGTGCCAGCACTCCGTCCAACAGTGATGAGCAGTTCTTC. Protein product: CASTPSNSDEQFF.

V usage is TRBV7-3 and J usage is TRBJ2-1; 8 bases align to TRBD2. Germline CDR1 reads SGHTA; CDR2 reads FQGTGA. The CDR3 spans 15 residues. The V and J ends lost 5 bases and 7 bases, in that order; junction bases with no gene match: 10. The DNA of the CDR3 is TGTGCCAGCAGCCGACAAAGCGGGAGTTTGAATGAGCAGTTCTTC. This codes for CASSRQSGSLNEQFF.

V gene TRBV6-5 combines with J gene TRBJ1-1; possibly TRBD1 for D (5 bases). Trimming shortened V by 7 bases and J by 11 bases, and 14 bases separated the two germline ends. The V gene's germline CDR1 is MNHEY and CDR2 SVGAGI. The CDR3 is made up of 11 amino acids. The CDR3 spells CASKKGVRAFF. The CDR3, as DNA: TGTGCCAGCAAAAAAGGGGTTAGGGCTTTCTTT.

The V call is TRBV6-5, the J call TRBJ2-2; D gene uncertain. The CDR3 has 12 amino acids. Germline lookup yields CDR1 MNHEY and CDR2 SVGAGI. Between the trimmed V and J ends, which lost 6 bases and 2 bases, there was a span of 4 bases. Written as DNA, the CDR3 is TGTGCCAGCAGATTCAACACCGGGGAGCTGTTTTTT. It translates to CASRFNTGELFF.

V gene TRBV7-8 combines with J gene TRBJ2-2; D remains ambiguous. V lost 4 bases and J lost 1, with 1 base in between. Germline assignment: CDR1 SGHVS and CDR2 FQNEAQ. This CDR3 region has 12 residues. In DNA form, the CDR3 reads TGTGCCAGCAGCTGGAACACCGGGGAGCTGTTTTTT. Translated: CASSWNTGELFF. The full variable domain, in which reference TRBV7-8 and TRBJ2-2 provide the parts outside the CDR3, is GAGVSQSPRYKVAKRGQDVALRCDPISGHVSLFWYQQALGQGPEFLTYFQNEAQLDKSGLPSDRFFAERPEGSVSTLKIQRTQQEDSAVYLCASSWNTGELFFGEGSRLTVL.

This sequence joins TRBV6-6 and TRBJ1-5, with D unresolved. The germline V and J ends were trimmed by 5 bases and 7 bases, with 12 bases remaining between them. Germline V gene data show CDR1 as MNHNY and CDR2 as SVGAGI (reference sequence). The CDR3 is 13 amino acids. The CDR3 loop reads CASSVDRVQPQHF. The DNA of the CDR3 is TGTGCCAGCAGTGTCGACCGGGTCCAGCCCCAGCATTTT.

This chain joins TRBV30 and TRBJ1-1, with D possibly matching TRBD1 (6 bases). Trimming stripped 6 bases from V and 1 base from J, with 15 bases between. The CDR3 consists of 14 residues. Per the germline V gene, CDR1 is GTSNPN and CDR2 is SVGIG (reference sequence). The CDR3, as DNA: TGTGCCTGCATGTATCAGGGGTCGAACACTGAAGCTTTCTTT. This encodes CACMYQGSNTEAFF.

This chain uses TRBV27 with TRBJ2-7, with D possibly TRBD1 on 6 matching bases. Germline V gives CDR1 MNHEY, CDR2 SMNVEV (reference sequence). Between the trimmed V and J ends, which lost 5 bases and 2 bases, there was a span of 13 bases. The CDR3 is made up of 14 amino acids. The CDR3 DNA reads as TGTGCCAGCAGTCTACAGGGTTCCCCCTACGAGCAGTACTTC. Translation: CASSLQGSPYEQYF.

This clone was seen a few times. This chain links TRBV7-3 with TRBJ2-3; unclear D gene. Trimming pared 0 bases from V and 1 base from J, leaving 8 bases between. The germline CDR1 and CDR2 sequences are SGHTA and FQGTGA. The CDR3 contains 15 residues. The CDR3 DNA reads TGTGCCAGCAGCTTAACGGGTCGCCGCACAGATACGCAGTATTTT. It is translated as CASSLTGRRTDTQYF.

This sequence joins TRBV7-2 and TRBJ1-1; D is perhaps TRBD1 (5 bases). Germline CDR1 is SGHTA and CDR2 is FQGNSA. Trimming took off 3 bases at V and 5 bases at J, with 13 bases between the two ends. There are 14 residues in the CDR3. Here the CDR3 DNA reads TGTGCCAGCAGCTTTAGGGGCGGTGGGACTGAAGCTTTCTTT. Its protein is CASSFRGGGTEAFF.

The chain couples TRBV14 to TRBJ1-1; 11 positions match TRBD1. Germline V gene sequence: CDR1 SGHDN, CDR2 FVKESK. J gave up 4 bases and V 4 bases, and 11 bases lay outside the gene matches. This CDR3 comprises 17 residues. The CDR3 coding sequence is TGTGCCAGCAGCCTGCTCGGACAGGGGGCTGGTTCCACTGAAGCTTTCTTT. It codes for CASSLLGQGAGSTEAFF.

This clone was recorded only once. This chain links TRBV6-6 with TRBJ1-2; 9 bases are a match to TRBD1. Germline values: CDR1 MNHNY, CDR2 SVGAGI (reference sequence). CDR3 size: 13 residues. Unmatched junction bases numbered 4, after V lost 6 bases and J lost 5 bases. The CDR3 region is CASSWTGAYGYTF. CDR3 DNA sequence: TGTGCCAGCAGCTGGACAGGGGCATATGGCTACACCTTC.

J is TRBJ1-5 and V is TRBV15, with D maybe TRBD1 (6 bases). CDR1 LNHNV and CDR2 YYDKDF come from the germline V gene (reference sequence). V was cut by 0 bases and J by 4 bases, with 16 bases left in between. This CDR3 comprises 17 residues. CDR3 nucleotide sequence: TGTGCCACCAGCAGAGATCTAGGTACAGGGAAAAATCAGCCCCAGCATTTT. It yields the protein CATSRDLGTGKNQPQHF.

This clone was seen a single time. The CDR3 DNA reads as TGCGCCAGCAGCCATCCAAAGACGGATACGCAGTATTTT. Amino acid sequence: CASSHPKTDTQYF. The chain joins TRBV4-1 to TRBJ2-3; D is undetermined. This CDR3 comprises 13 residues. V was clipped by 3 bases and J by 6 bases, with 10 bases between them. From germline, CDR1 is MGHRA and CDR2 YSYEKL.

This clone was counted once. The genes are TRBV5-4 and TRBJ2-3, with 7 bases that match TRBD2. Germline values: CDR1 SGHNT, CDR2 YYREEE (reference sequence). This CDR3 contains 14 residues. Trimming removed 6 bases from V and 5 bases from J; junction bases left unmatched: 9. The CDR3 loop reads CASTLSGGIDTQYF. In nucleotides, the CDR3 is TGTGCCAGCACCCTTTCGGGAGGAATAGATACGCAGTATTTT.